These T cell receptor beta chains were read from a single sample in a study of T cell responses to AZD1222 COVID-19 vaccine. Generated by immunoSEQ multiplex PCR, the TCRdb table keeps only in-frame clones and is missing some. The repertoire consists of some 120,000 clones, with around 94% occurring once and the leading ten covering around 7%. The input for sequencing was peripheral blood, taken on day 0 of AZD1222 vaccination. Receptors originate from an adult in good health. Each CDR3 is given with its conserved first and last residue. A D gene is named only where the DNA matches it firmly. Size is omitted from some rows. Given values are once, few, many or a class for expanded clones.

>15|TRBV5-6|.|once|TRBJ2-7
TGTGCCAGCAGCTTGAGACCGAGAGGCACACACGAGCAGTACTTC
CASSLRPRGTHEQYF
>18|TRBV7-7|TRBD2|.|TRBJ2-5
TGTGCCAGCAGCTTACGGACTAGCGGGAGGGGGGGTTTAGAGACCCAGTACTTC
CASSLRTSGRGGLETQYF
>15|TRBV30|.|.|TRBJ2-3
TGTGCCTGGACCGCTTGGGGCGGGAGCACAGATACGCAGTATTTT
CAWTAWGGSTDTQYF
>15|TRBV7-9|TRBD1|few|TRBJ1-1
TGTGCCAGCAGCCCCAACAGGGGAGATAGGACTGAAGCTTTCTTT
CASSPNRGDRTEAFF
>13|TRBV9|.|.|TRBJ1-2
TGTGCCAGCAGCGTAGGACGTTCGAAAGGCTACACCTTC
CASSVGRSKGYTF
>14|TRBV6-5|.|.|TRBJ1-5
TGTGCCAGCAGCTTCACAGGGCTCGGTCAGCCCCAGCATTTT
CASSFTGLGQPQHF
>13|TRBV18|TRBD1|.|TRBJ2-3
TGTGCCAGCTCACAGGGGGCCACAGATACGCAGTATTTT
CASSQGATDTQYF
>15|TRBV6-1|.|.|TRBJ2-7
TGTGCCAGCAGTGAAGGGAGGGGAATCTCCTACGAGCAGTACTTC
CASSEGRGISYEQYF
>13|TRBV27|.|.|TRBJ2-7
TGTGCCAGCAGTTTGGGGACCGGGCCCGAGCAGTACTTC
CASSLGTGPEQYF
>15|TRBV3-1/TRBV3-2|.|.|TRBJ1-6
TGTGCCAGCAGCCAAGGTGAATCTATTAATTCACCCCTCCACTTT
CASSQGESINSPLHF
>15|TRBV5-8|TRBD1|.|TRBJ2-2
TGTGCCAGCAGCCCCGGACAGGGTTTCCCCGGGGAGCTGTTTTTT
CASSPGQGFPGELFF
>15|TRBV7-8|.|few|TRBJ2-7
TGTGCCAGCAGACTTAGGACGAGAGTGGACTACGAGCAGTACTTC
CASRLRTRVDYEQYF
>13|TRBV18|.|.|TRBJ2-5
TGTGCCAGCTCACCGGGCAGTCAAGAGACCCAGTACTTC
CASSPGSQETQYF
>15|TRBV19|.|.|TRBJ1-1
TGTGCCAGTAGTATCCGCAGGGCACTGAACACTGAAGCTTTCTTT
CASSIRRALNTEAFF
>14|TRBV9|.|.|TRBJ2-7
TGTGCCAGCCAGAGCGGGCTAGCGAGTGACGAGCAGTACTTC
CASQSGLASDEQYF
>15|TRBV24-1|TRBD1|.|TRBJ1-2
TGTGCCACCAGTGATCCCGGGACAGGGAACTATGGCTACACCTTC
CATSDPGTGNYGYTF
>10|TRBV20-1|TRBD1|.|TRBJ2-1
TGCAGTGCTACCGGGACAGTTTTGTTCTTC
CSATGTVLFF
>11|TRBV30|.|.|TRBJ2-7
TGTGCCTGGAGGGTAGGGCCCGCGCAGTACTTC
CAWRVGPAQYF
>14|TRBV13|.|.|TRBJ1-1
TGTGCCAGCAGCCTGCGGACAGAGAGAACTGAAGCTTTCTTT
CASSLRTERTEAFF
>15|TRBV4-1|.|.|TRBJ2-3
TGCGCCAGCAACCCCCTTGGGGGTGGCACAGATACGCAGTATTTT
CASNPLGGGTDTQYF
>13|TRBV9|.|.|TRBJ2-1
TGTGCCAGCAGCCAGACCTTCGGGGATGAGCAGTTCTTC
CASSQTFGDEQFF
>9|TRBV6-6|.|few|TRBJ1-4
TGTGCCAGCAGTTACTCCTGGGGATTT
CASSYSWGF
>14|TRBV5-8|.|.|TRBJ2-7
TGTGCCAGCAGCTTTGGTTTAACTCCTACGGAGCAGTACTTC
CASSFGLTPTEQYF
>13|TRBV30|.|.|TRBJ1-1
TGTGCCTGGAGTTGGTTGGGCAGGCGGGAAGCTTTCTTT
CAWSWLGRREAFF
>14|TRBV28|TRBD1|.|TRBJ1-2
TGTGCCAGCAGTTTACCGACAGGGAACTATGGCTACACCTTC
CASSLPTGNYGYTF
>15|TRBV21-1|.|.|TRBJ1-1
TGTGCCAGCAGCTTCCGAGACAGGGGGCGAACTGAAGCTTTCTTT
CASSFRDRGRTEAFF
>14|TRBV7-9|.|.|TRBJ1-4
TGTGCCAGCAGCGTAGGACACGTTAATGAAAAACTGTTTTTT
CASSVGHVNEKLFF
>16|TRBV4-2|.|.|TRBJ2-6
TGTGCCAGCAGCCAAGAAGAAGTTTCTGGGGCCAACGTCCTGACTTTC
CASSQEEVSGANVLTF
>13|TRBV30|TRBD2|.|TRBJ2-5
TGTGCCTGGCGACTCCTAGCGGGGGAGACCCAGTACTTC
CAWRLLAGETQYF
>15|TRBV2|TRBD2|.|TRBJ2-5
TGTGCCAGCAGGGTAGCGGGAGGAGGCAGAGAGACCCAGTACTTC
CASRVAGGGRETQYF
>12|TRBV28|.|.|TRBJ1-2
TGTGCCAGCACTCCAGGGGCCCTCGGCTACACCTTC
CASTPGALGYTF
>17|TRBV2|TRBD1|once|TRBJ1-2
TGTGCCAGCAGTGAAGCGCTTCCCCGGACAGGGGGCTTTGGCTACACCTTC
CASSEALPRTGGFGYTF
>15|TRBV18|.|.|TRBJ2-1
TGTGCCAGCTCGCGCCCGGGCTATTCGAACAATGAGCAGTTCTTC
CASSRPGYSNNEQFF
>13|TRBV6-5|.|.|TRBJ2-2
TGTGCCAGCAGTTCCGCCTTTACCGGGGAGCTGTTTTTT
CASSSAFTGELFF
>17|TRBV19|TRBD2|few|TRBJ2-1
TGTGCCAGTAGTCGGGCTAGCGGGAGGTCTTCCTACAATGAGCAGTTCTTC
CASSRASGRSSYNEQFF
>16|TRBV3-1/TRBV3-2|.|.|TRBJ1-2
TGTGCCAGCAGCTACAGGGTGGATGTCCCTTACTATGGCTACACCTTC
CASSYRVDVPYYGYTF
>14|TRBV30|.|.|TRBJ1-2
TGTGCCTGGAGTGTAACCCCCCTGGGTTATGGCTACACCTTC
CAWSVTPLGYGYTF
>13|TRBV7-9|TRBD1|.|TRBJ1-2
TGTGCCAGCAGCTCGGGACAGAGAGATGGCTACACCTTC
CASSSGQRDGYTF
>16|TRBV7-9|TRBD2|once|TRBJ2-1
TGTGCCAGCAGCTTAGGTGGCGGGAGAGTTTACAATGAGCAGTTCTTC
CASSLGGGRVYNEQFF
>16|TRBV4-2|TRBD2|.|TRBJ2-7
TGTGCCAGCAGCCTATCGACTAGCGGAGCACCCTACGAGCAGTACTTC
CASSLSTSGAPYEQYF
>13|TRBV7-6|TRBD1|.|TRBJ1-1
TGTGCCAGCAGCTTAGGGACAGGGGGTGAAGCTTTCTTT
CASSLGTGGEAFF
>16|TRBV9|TRBD2|.|TRBJ2-3
TGTGCCAGCAGCGTGGGGACTAGCGGGAGTTCAGATACGCAGTATTTT
CASSVGTSGSSDTQYF
>15|TRBV5-1|TRBD1|.|TRBJ2-5
TGCGCCAGCAGCTTGGAGGGGGCTACGGGAGAGACCCAGTACTTC
CASSLEGATGETQYF
>14|TRBV7-9|.|.|TRBJ1-1
TGTGCCAGCAGCTTAACAGGCGGGAACACTGAAGCTTTCTTT
CASSLTGGNTEAFF
>15|TRBV5-6|TRBD1|.|TRBJ1-2
TGTGCCAGCAGCTTACCATACAGGGGGAACTATGGCTACACCTTC
CASSLPYRGNYGYTF
>12|TRBV2|.|.|TRBJ1-4
TGTGCCAGCAGGGGGACCGTTGGAAAACTGTTTTTT
CASRGTVGKLFF
>12|TRBV29-1|TRBD1|.|TRBJ2-7
TGCAGCGGCTCGACAGGGATGGGCGAGCAGTACTTC
CSGSTGMGEQYF
>15|TRBV6-5|TRBD1|.|TRBJ2-7
TGTGCCAGCAGGTCCCGGGACAGGGGTTCCTACGAGCAGTACTTC
CASRSRDRGSYEQYF
>14|TRBV10-3|.|.|TRBJ1-5
TGTGCCATCAGTGAAGGATCTTACAATCAGCCCCAGCATTTT
CAISEGSYNQPQHF